The 31 T cell receptor beta chains reported below all come from one sample, sequenced in a study of radiation and T cells in renal cell carcinoma. Repertoires were generated with immunoSEQ multiplex PCR, while TCRdb's copy carries only in-frame clones and drops some. The table lists about 170,000 clones, roughly nine tenths of them singletons. The time point denotes: blood 4 weeks post-SBRT, at nephrectomy. Indicated treatment: 15 Gy SBRT to primary tumor, nephrectomy 4 weeks later. Sample: blood, taken from a patient whose treatment included radiotherapy and nephrectomy. All receptors come from a woman aged 45-59 years with renal cell carcinoma.

The genes are TRBV18 and TRBJ2-3; 8 positions agree with TRBD2. The CDR3 is 17 residues long. CDR1 is KGHSH, CDR2 LQKENI, per germline. Trimming at V came to 3 bases and at J to 0 bases, leaving 8 bases not matched to a gene. The CDR3 spells CASSPPRGGTSTDTQYF. The CDR3 DNA reads TGTGCCAGCTCACCTCCCCGGGGGGGAACTAGCACAGATACGCAGTATTTT. The full variable domain, completed using reference TRBV18 and TRBJ2-3, is NAGVMQNPRHLVRRRGQEARLRCSPMKGHSHVYWYRQLPEEGLKFMVYLQKENIIDESGMPKERFSAEFPKEGPSILRIQQVVRGDSAAYFCASSPPRGGTSTDTQYFGPGTRLTVL.

The chain employs TRBV6-6 and TRBJ1-1; unclear D gene. Trimming removed 6 bases at V and 6 bases at J, with 11 bases between. Germline V gives CDR1 MNHNY, CDR2 SVGAGI (reference sequence). This CDR3 contains 12 residues. This CDR3 reads CASRLDLPEAFF. The CDR3 bases are TGTGCCAGCAGATTGGACCTACCTGAAGCTTTCTTT.

The genes are TRBV18 and TRBJ2-7; 15 bases match TRBD2. The ends lost 3 bases at V and 3 bases at J; junction bases unmatched: 6. Germline V lookup: CDR1 KGHSH, CDR2 LQKENI. CDR3 size: 17 residues. CDR3 sequence (DNA): TGTGCCAGCTCACCGGGACTAGCGGGGGGTTCCCTCTACGAGCAGTACTTC. Encoded protein: CASSPGLAGGSLYEQYF.

CDR3 nucleotide sequence: TGCGCCAGCAGCTTGATGGGGAATCAGCCCCAGCATTTT. Its protein is CASSLMGNQPQHF. The chain has TRBV5-1 and TRBJ1-5; D uncertain. V was trimmed by 1 base and J by 4 bases, leaving 6 bases between them. Germline CDR1 reads SGHRS; CDR2 reads YFSETQ. The CDR3 has 13 residues.

This clone was observed once. The CDR3 protein is CASSYSYSPSTDTQYF. CDR3 bases: TGTGCCAGCAGTTACTCCTACAGCCCTAGCACAGATACGCAGTATTTT. This chain connects TRBV6-5 to TRBJ2-3; D call uncertain. Deletions cut 0 bases from V and 0 bases from J, with 10 bases between. Germline values: CDR1 MNHEY, CDR2 SVGAGI. CDR3 length equals 16 residues.

This clone was found once. The chain joins TRBV20-1 to TRBJ2-7, with TRBD2 as a possible D gene (5 bases). CDR1 and CDR2 (germline): DFQATT, SNEGSKA (reference sequence). The CDR3 loop spans 10 amino acids. This chain's CDR3 is CSAGAYEQYF. CDR3 nucleotide sequence: TGCAGCGCCGGGGCCTACGAGCAGTACTTC.

The chain carries TRBV6-1 and TRBJ2-5; D unclear. This CDR3 contains 15 residues. Germline V lookup: CDR1 MNHNS, CDR2 SASEGT. Trimming stripped 0 bases from V and 5 bases from J, with 13 bases between. The DNA for the CDR3 is TGTGCCAGCAGTGAAGCATCCTACCGCTTGGAGACCCAGTACTTC. Translated: CASSEASYRLETQYF.

This chain joins TRBV7-9 and TRBJ1-2, with TRBD1 identical over 8 bases. V lost 3 bases, J lost 6 bases, and 6 bases stayed unmatched. The CDR3 is 14 amino acids. Germline V gene lookup returns CDR1 SEHNR and CDR2 FQNEAQ (reference sequence). DNA of the CDR3: TGTGCCAGCAGCTTGGACAGGGCGTTGGATGGCTACACCTTC. It yields the protein CASSLDRALDGYTF.

This chain links TRBV6-1 with TRBJ1-5; D is perhaps TRBD1 (5 bases). This CDR3 is 17 amino acids long. The V gene lost 1 base and the J gene lost 4 bases, with 17 bases spanning the gap. Germline CDR1 and CDR2: MNHNS and SASEGT. The CDR3 loop reads CASSEGWTAGGNQPQHF. The DNA of the CDR3 is TGTGCCAGCAGTGAAGGGTGGACGGCGGGGGGTAATCAGCCCCAGCATTTT.

The J gene is TRBJ1-5, the V gene TRBV7-8; tentatively, D is TRBD1 (6 bases). V dropped 5 bases and J dropped 0 bases, with 11 bases sitting between them. CDR1 and CDR2 from the germline V gene are SGHVS and FQNEAQ. CDR3 length equals 15 residues. CDR3 sequence: CASSPRTASNQPQHF. CDR3 sequence (DNA): TGTGCCAGCAGCCCCCGGACAGCTAGCAATCAGCCCCAGCATTTT.

The CDR3: CASSFAGGTGELFF. The CDR3 nucleotides read TGTGCCAGCAGCTTCGCAGGGGGCACCGGGGAGCTGTTTTTT. The J gene is TRBJ2-2, the V gene TRBV7-9; 7 positions agree with TRBD1. Trimming at V came to 3 bases and at J to 4 bases, leaving 2 bases not matched to a gene. CDR3 length: 14 amino acids. CDR1 is SEHNR and CDR2 is FQNEAQ in the germline V gene (reference sequence).

The chain has TRBV6-6 and TRBJ1-2; D gene ambiguous. Per the germline V gene, CDR1 is MNHNY and CDR2 is SVGAGI (reference sequence). V was pared by 9 bases and J by 8 bases, with 22 bases between. CDR3 length: 14 residues. The DNA for the CDR3 is TGTGCCAGTGGTCCGGGCTCCCCCTTGGGAGGCTACACCTTC. It codes for CASGPGSPLGGYTF.

The chain links TRBV6-1 to TRBJ2-7; tentatively, D is TRBD2 (6 bases). Trimming took off 0 bases at V and 2 bases at J, with 14 bases between the two ends. The germline gives CDR1 MNHNS, CDR2 SASEGT. The CDR3 has 16 residues. CDR3 nucleotide sequence: TGTGCCAGCAGTGAAGCCCACGGACTACCTGCCTACGAGCAGTACTTC. As protein: CASSEAHGLPAYEQYF.

V gene TRBV4-3 combines with J gene TRBJ2-2, with D possibly matching TRBD2 (6 bases). V lost 2 bases and J lost 4, with 17 bases in between. CDR1 is LGHNA, CDR2 YSLEER, per germline. The CDR3 spans 17 residues. The CDR3 loop is CASSQSLAERRTGELFF. The CDR3 nucleotides are TGCGCCAGCAGCCAATCACTAGCAGAACGTCGCACCGGGGAGCTGTTTTTT.

The V gene is TRBV13, the J gene TRBJ1-5; tentatively, D is TRBD1 (6 bases). Trimming took 5 bases from V and 7 from J, leaving 15 bases between them. Germline V gene lookup returns CDR1 PRHDT and CDR2 FYEKMQ (reference sequence). The CDR3 is 14 amino acids. CDR3 region: CASSAGQLGQPQHF. The CDR3 coding sequence is TGTGCCAGCAGCGCAGGACAGTTGGGCCAGCCCCAGCATTTT.

The CDR3 nucleotides read TGCGCCAGCAGCGCCACGACTCAGGGCGCCAACGAGCAGTACTTC. Translation gives CASSATTQGANEQYF. V is TRBV5-1 and J is TRBJ2-7; D might be TRBD1 (5 bases). V was trimmed by 4 bases and J by 5 bases, leaving 19 bases between them. The CDR3 runs 15 residues. Per germline, CDR1 SGHRS and CDR2 YFSETQ.

The chain has TRBV7-3 and TRBJ1-6, with unresolved D. Germline lookup yields CDR1 SGHTA and CDR2 FQGTGA. This CDR3 is 14 amino acids long. V was clipped by 2 bases and J by 6 bases, with 8 bases between them. CDR3: CASSLGTSNSPLHF. The CDR3 DNA is TGTGCCAGCAGCTTAGGAACGTCTAATTCACCCCTCCACTTT.

J is TRBJ2-7 and V is TRBV5-1, with 10 positions matching TRBD1. The CDR3 is 14 residues long. Germline CDR1 SGHRS, CDR2 YFSETQ. J lost 1 base, V lost 4 bases, and 2 bases had no gene match. This CDR3 reads CASSTGQGSYEQYF. CDR3 DNA sequence: TGCGCCAGCAGCACGGGACAGGGGTCCTACGAGCAGTACTTC.

This clone was found a few times. This chain links TRBV4-1 with TRBJ2-7; 8 nucleotides match TRBD1. The CDR3 extends over 14 amino acids. V was pared by 1 base and J by 3 bases, with 2 bases of the junction left unmatched. The germline gives CDR1 MGHRA, CDR2 YSYEKL. The CDR3 spells CASSQAGGGYEQYF. The CDR3 DNA follows: TGCGCCAGCAGCCAAGCAGGGGGCGGCTACGAGCAGTACTTC.

The genes are TRBV10-3 and TRBJ2-2; either TRBD1 or TRBD2 may supply D (5 bases each). The CDR3 runs to 14 residues. Trimming took 2 bases from V and 4 from J, leaving 8 bases between them. Germline V gene lookup returns CDR1 ENHRY and CDR2 SYGVKD. For the CDR3, the DNA is TGTGCCATCAGTGAGAGTGGGGGCACCGGGGAGCTGTTTTTT. Translating gives CAISESGGTGELFF.

For this clone: At one end the junction does not follow the germline gene, possibly because of a read error. The chain carries TRBV19 and TRBJ2-5; TRBD2 matches 7 bases. Germline CDR1 LNHDA, CDR2 SQIVND (reference sequence). This CDR3 has 14 amino acids. CDR3 sequence reads: CASSIGASGEIQYF. The CDR3 bases are TGTGCCAGTAGTATAGGGGCTAGCGGAGAGATCCAGTACTTC.

This chain joins TRBV6-5 and TRBJ2-7; D gene ambiguous. Germline CDR1 is MNHEY and CDR2 is SVGAGI. The CDR3 is 12 residues long. V gave up 2 bases and J gave up 1 base, with 3 bases separating them. The CDR3 DNA reads TGTGCCAGCAGTTACGATTCCTACGAGCAGTACTTC. Encoded protein: CASSYDSYEQYF.

The V gene is TRBV6-1, the J gene TRBJ1-1; D gene uncertain. Germline loops: CDR1 MNHNS, CDR2 SASEGT. The CDR3 extends over 15 amino acids. The V and J ends lost 7 bases and 0 bases respectively, with 15 bases between them. The CDR3 DNA sequence: TGTGCCAGCACCGAAATATTTGGCTTGAACACTGAAGCTTTCTTT. Its protein is CASTEIFGLNTEAFF.

This clone was seen a few times. The chain employs TRBV6-6 and TRBJ1-1, with D unclear. V was cut by 6 bases and J by 4 bases, with 12 bases left in between. This CDR3 comprises 13 residues. The germline gives CDR1 MNHNY, CDR2 SVGAGI (reference sequence). In DNA, the CDR3 is TGTGCCAGCAGACCCACCGAGGGCACTGAAGCTTTCTTT. This gives the protein CASRPTEGTEAFF.

This clone occurred a few times. This chain connects TRBV30 to TRBJ1-1, with D hard to call. The CDR3 spans 13 residues. The V end lost 1 base, the J end lost 0 bases, and 6 bases lay between the germline ends. The germline gives CDR1 GTSNPN, CDR2 SVGIG (reference sequence). For the CDR3, the DNA is TGTGCCTGGAGTGGAAGAATGAACACTGAAGCTTTCTTT. This sequence encodes CAWSGRMNTEAFF. Variable domain in full (rest from reference TRBV30 and TRBJ1-1): SQTIHQWPATLVQPVGSPLSLECTVEGTSNPNLYWYRQAAGRGLQLLFYSVGIGQISSEVPQNLSASRPQDRQFILSSKKLLLSDSGFYLCAWSGRMNTEAFFGQGTRLTVV.

The sample holds many counts of this clone. The chain carries TRBV19 and TRBJ2-1, with D perhaps matching TRBD2 (6 bases). Germline V gene data show CDR1 as LNHDA and CDR2 as SQIVND (reference sequence). The CDR3 runs 14 residues. V was cut by 6 bases and J by 11 bases, with 20 bases left in between. The CDR3 spells CASRALASSQKQFF. CDR3 in DNA: TGTGCCAGTAGGGCGCTAGCGAGTTCGCAGAAGCAGTTCTTC.

The chain joins TRBV25-1 to TRBJ1-2; D may be TRBD1 (5 bases). This CDR3 is 15 amino acids long. Germline V CDR1 and CDR2: MGHDK, SYGVNS. V lost 0 bases to trimming and J lost 6 bases, with 14 bases between them. CDR3 region: CASSEYRGWGNGYTF. CDR3 nucleotides: TGTGCCAGCAGTGAATATAGGGGATGGGGAAATGGCTACACCTTC.

The chain joins TRBV14 to TRBJ2-3; D gene ambiguous. Germline V gene sequence: CDR1 SGHDN, CDR2 FVKESK. The CDR3 loop spans 14 amino acids. Trimming pared 2 bases from V and 0 bases from J, leaving 6 bases between. DNA of the CDR3: TGTGCCAGCAGCCAATTTGTAAGCACAGATACGCAGTATTTT. Translated, it gives CASSQFVSTDTQYF. The full variable domain, its missing parts supplied by reference TRBV14 and TRBJ2-3, is EAGVTQFPSHSVIEKGQTVTLRCDPISGHDNLYWYRRVMGKEIKFLLHFVKESKQDESGMPNNRFLAERTGGTYSTLKVQPAELEDSGVYFCASSQFVSTDTQYFGPGTRLTVL.

The V and J genes are TRBV15 and TRBJ2-3, with a possible D match to TRBD1 (5 bases). This CDR3 contains 14 residues. Trimming pared 0 bases from V and 6 bases from J, leaving 10 bases between. CDR1 LNHNV and CDR2 YYDKDF come from the germline V gene (reference sequence). The CDR3 DNA sequence: TGTGCCACCAGCAGAGATCGGAAGGGGGATACGCAGTATTTT. It specifies CATSRDRKGDTQYF.

In nucleotides, the CDR3 is TGTGCCAGCAGTTACCAAACGGGGGGGCTTTATGGCTACACCTTC. Amino acid sequence: CASSYQTGGLYGYTF. V is TRBV6-6 and J is TRBJ1-2, with D possibly being TRBD1 (6 bases). Trimming left V 2 bases short and J 5 bases short, with 15 bases between. The CDR3 is made up of 15 amino acids. Germline lookup yields CDR1 MNHNY and CDR2 SVGAGI (reference sequence).

This chain connects TRBV20-1 to TRBJ2-1; D unresolved. The CDR3 extends over 11 amino acids. V was shortened by 3 bases and J by 9 bases, with 9 bases between the two germline ends. From germline, CDR1 is DFQATT and CDR2 SNEGSKA (reference sequence). CDR3 protein: CSASGASEQFF. In DNA form, the CDR3 reads TGCAGTGCTAGTGGAGCGAGTGAGCAGTTCTTC.